This TCR delta chain appears in the sequencing data of a study of gamma-delta T cells after stem cell transplantation. A few counts support this clone. TCRdb fed the RT-PCR reads to CATT. The sample holds approximately 1,900 delta-chain clones, approximately 32% seen once. CDR3 length: 19 amino acids. Per germline, CDR1 GEAIGNYY and CDR2 EKD. Germline trimming cut 0 bases from V and 0 bases from J; bases unmatched to any gene: 10. The chain has TRDV2 and TRDJ1, with TRDD3 matching over 12 bases. This receptor was taken from a human donor. It is not recorded whose cells these are; they may come from a transplant donor. The sequenced sample consisted of gamma-delta T cells. The CDR3 DNA reads as TGTGCCTGTGACACCCTCGTACTGGGGGATACCCCTGACACCGATAAACTCATCTTT. Its protein product is CACDTLVLGDTPDTDKLIF.